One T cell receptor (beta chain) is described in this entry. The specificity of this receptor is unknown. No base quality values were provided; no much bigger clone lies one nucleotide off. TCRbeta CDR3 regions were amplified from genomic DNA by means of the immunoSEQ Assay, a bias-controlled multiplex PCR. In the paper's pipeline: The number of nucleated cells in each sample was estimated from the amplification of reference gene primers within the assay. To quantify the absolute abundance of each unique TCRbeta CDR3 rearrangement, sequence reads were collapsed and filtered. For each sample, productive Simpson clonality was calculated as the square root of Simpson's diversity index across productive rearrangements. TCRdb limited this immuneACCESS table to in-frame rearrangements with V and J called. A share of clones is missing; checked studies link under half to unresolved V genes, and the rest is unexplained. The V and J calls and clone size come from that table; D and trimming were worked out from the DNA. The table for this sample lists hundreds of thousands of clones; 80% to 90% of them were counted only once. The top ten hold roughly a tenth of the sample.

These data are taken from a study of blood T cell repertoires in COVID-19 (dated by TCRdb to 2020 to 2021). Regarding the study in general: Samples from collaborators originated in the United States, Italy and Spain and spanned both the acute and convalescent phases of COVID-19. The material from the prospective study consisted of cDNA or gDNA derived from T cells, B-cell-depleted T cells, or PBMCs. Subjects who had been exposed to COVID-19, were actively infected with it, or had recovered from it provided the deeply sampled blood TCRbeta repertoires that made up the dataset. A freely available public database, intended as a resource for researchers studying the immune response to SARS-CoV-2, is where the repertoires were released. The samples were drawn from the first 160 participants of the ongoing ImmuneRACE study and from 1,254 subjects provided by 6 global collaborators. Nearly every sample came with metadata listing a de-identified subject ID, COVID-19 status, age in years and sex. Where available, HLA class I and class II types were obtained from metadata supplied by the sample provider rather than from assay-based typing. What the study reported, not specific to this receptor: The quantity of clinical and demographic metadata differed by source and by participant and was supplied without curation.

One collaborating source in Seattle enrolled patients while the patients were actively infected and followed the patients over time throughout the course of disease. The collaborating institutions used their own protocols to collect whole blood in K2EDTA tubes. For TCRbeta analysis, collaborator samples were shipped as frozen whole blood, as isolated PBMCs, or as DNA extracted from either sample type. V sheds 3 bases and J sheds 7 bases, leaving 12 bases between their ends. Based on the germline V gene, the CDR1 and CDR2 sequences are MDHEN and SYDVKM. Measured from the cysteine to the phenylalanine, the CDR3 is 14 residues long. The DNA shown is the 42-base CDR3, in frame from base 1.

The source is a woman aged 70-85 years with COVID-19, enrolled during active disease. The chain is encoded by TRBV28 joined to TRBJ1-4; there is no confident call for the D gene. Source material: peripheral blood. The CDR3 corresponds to CASSFPAGSEKLFF. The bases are TGTGCCAGCAGTTTCCCCGCAGGATCTGAAAAACTGTTTTTT.